The 17 T cell receptor beta chains reported below all come from one sample, sequenced in a study of cytomegalovirus exposure and HLA in healthy donors. Amplification used 60 Vbeta primers and 13 Jbeta primers. Libraries were prepared by immunoSEQ multiplex PCR; TCRdb keeps only in-frame clonotypes and omits some of them. The sample contains about 110,000 clones, about 85% of which appear only once. What was sequenced was PBMCs. The receptors originated from a man aged 45-65 years in good health and CMV-seronegative.

The rearrangement uses TRBV29-1 and TRBJ1-1, with D possibly matching TRBD1 (5 bases). CDR3 size: 12 residues. Per the germline V gene, CDR1 is SQVTM and CDR2 is ANQGSEA. V was cut by 0 bases and J by 4 bases, with 6 bases left in between. CDR3 nucleotides: TGCAGCGTTGAAGATCAGGGCACTGAAGCTTTCTTT. Its translation is CSVEDQGTEAFF. Full variable domain (rest looked up from reference TRBV29-1 and TRBJ1-1): SAVISQKPSRDICQRGTSLTIQCQVDSQVTMMFWYRQQPGQSLTLIATANQGSEATYESGFVIDKFPISRPNLTFSTLTVSNMSPEDSSIYLCSVEDQGTEAFFGQGTRLTVV.

The rearrangement joins TRBV7-2 to TRBJ2-5; 13 bases align to TRBD2. V lost 6 bases to trimming and J lost 2 bases; unmatched junction nucleotides: 0. The CDR3 covers 14 residues. Germline V gene sequence: CDR1 SGHTA, CDR2 FQGNSA. The CDR3 sequence: CASRTSGGQETQYF. CDR3 sequence (DNA): TGTGCCAGCAGGACTAGCGGGGGGCAAGAGACCCAGTACTTC.

The rearrangement links TRBV7-2 to TRBJ2-7; 9 bases match TRBD2. V gave up 6 bases and J gave up 6 bases; unmatched junction bases: 12. In germline, CDR1 is SGHTA, CDR2 FQGNSA. The CDR3 extends over 15 amino acids. In nucleotides, the CDR3 is TGTGCCAGCAGTTCCCAGGGGCGGGGGGGCAGCGAGCAGTACTTC. Amino acids: CASSSQGRGGSEQYF.

This clone has only one observation. The gene calls are TRBV7-2 and TRBJ1-1, with TRBD1 matching over 10 bases. Germline trimming cut 0 bases from V and 1 base from J; bases unmatched to any gene: 5. Germline V gives CDR1 SGHTA, CDR2 FQGNSA. The CDR3 is 17 amino acids. DNA for the CDR3: TGTGCCAGCAGCTTAGCTTCCAGGACAGGGGGGAACACTGAAGCTTTCTTT. Translated, it gives CASSLASRTGGNTEAFF.

The chain is built from TRBV27 and TRBJ2-1; D call uncertain. V gave up 7 bases and J gave up 9 bases, with 10 bases separating them. Germline V gene lookup returns CDR1 MNHEY and CDR2 SMNVEV (reference sequence). This CDR3 region has 11 residues. The CDR3 DNA sequence: TGTGCCAGCAACCTTGCAGGTGAGCAGTTCTTC. Its protein product is CASNLAGEQFF.

The CDR3 coding sequence is TGTGCCAGCAGCTATGGACAGGGGGGGAACTATGGCTACACCTTC. It is translated as CASSYGQGGNYGYTF. The chain employs TRBV13 and TRBJ1-2; 10 positions agree with TRBD1. CDR1 and CDR2 (germline): PRHDT, FYEKMQ (reference sequence). The CDR3 spans 15 residues. V lost 4 bases and J lost 2; bases outside the gene matches: 4.

The rearrangement links TRBV11-3 to TRBJ2-3; 13 bases are shared with TRBD2. Germline values: CDR1 SGHNT, CDR2 YENEEA. Trimming took 5 bases from V and 4 from J; bases not matched to a gene: 6. The CDR3 extends over 16 amino acids. CDR3 sequence reads: CASSPGTSGVPDTQYF. The CDR3 coding sequence is TGTGCCAGCAGCCCAGGGACTAGCGGGGTGCCAGATACGCAGTATTTT.

V gene TRBV27 combines with J gene TRBJ2-3, with 9 bases identical to TRBD2. Trimming at V came to 6 bases and at J to 7 bases, leaving 17 bases not matched to a gene. Germline V lookup: CDR1 MNHEY, CDR2 SMNVEV (reference sequence). The CDR3 loop spans 17 amino acids. CDR3 DNA: TGTGCCAGCAGGCTATGGAGTAGCGGGGGAATGGTTTATACGCAGTATTTT. This sequence encodes CASRLWSSGGMVYTQYF.

This chain links TRBV5-1 with TRBJ1-2; unclear D gene. V was cut by 4 bases and J by 8 bases, with 18 bases left in between. Germline assignment: CDR1 SGHRS and CDR2 YFSETQ. The CDR3 runs to 14 residues. CDR3 nucleotides: TGCGCCAGCAGCGACCCGGAGACCCTGACGGGCTACACCTTC. Its protein is CASSDPETLTGYTF. The complete variable domain, with remaining parts taken from reference TRBV5-1 and TRBJ1-2, reads KAGVTQTPRYLIKTRGQQVTLSCSPISGHRSVSWYQQTPGQGLQFLFEYFSETQRNKGNFPGRFSGRQFSNSRSEMNVSTLELGDSALYLCASSDPETLTGYTFGSGTRLTVV.

The chain uses TRBV28 and TRBJ2-3, with 8 bases identical to TRBD2. Per the germline V gene, CDR1 is MDHEN and CDR2 is SYDVKM. The CDR3 covers 14 residues. Trimming at V came to 6 bases and at J to 0 bases, leaving 2 bases not matched to a gene. DNA of the CDR3: TGTGCCAGCAGCGGGGGGGGTAGCACAGATACGCAGTATTTT. It translates to CASSGGGSTDTQYF.

This clone occurred a few times. This chain links TRBV6-6 with TRBJ2-7, with TRBD1 matching 9 bases. Germline V gene lookup returns CDR1 MNHNY and CDR2 SVGAGI (reference sequence). Germline trimming cut 4 bases from V and 3 bases from J; bases unmatched to any gene: 4. The CDR3 contains 14 residues. The CDR3 region has the DNA TGTGCCAGCAGTTCGGGACAGGGCGGCTACGAGCAGTACTTC. It encodes CASSSGQGGYEQYF.

The chain recombines TRBV28 with TRBJ1-3; no clear D. Germline lookup yields CDR1 MDHEN and CDR2 SYDVKM. The CDR3 consists of 16 residues. The V gene lost 2 bases and the J gene lost 4 bases, with 15 bases spanning the gap. Here the CDR3 DNA reads TGTGCCAGCAGTTTACCAGGCAGTTTATCGGGAAACACCATATATTTT. Residues: CASSLPGSLSGNTIYF.

The chain is built from TRBV5-1 and TRBJ2-2; D is perhaps TRBD1 (5 bases). CDR1 and CDR2 (germline): SGHRS, YFSETQ. This CDR3 contains 15 residues. The ends were cut back, 2 bases at V and 3 bases at J, with 11 bases in the middle. The CDR3 loop reads CASSFSQGYTGELFF. CDR3 bases: TGCGCCAGCAGCTTCTCCCAGGGATACACCGGGGAGCTGTTTTTT.

The chain carries TRBV7-2 and TRBJ1-2; perhaps TRBD1 as D (6 bases). Looked up from germline, CDR1 is SGHTA and CDR2 is FQGNSA. The V end was cut by 2 bases, the J end by 7 bases, with 17 bases between. The CDR3 has 15 residues. The CDR3 nucleotides are TGTGCCAGCAGCTTAAGCCCGACAGGCGGCCGTGGCTACACCTTC. This sequence encodes CASSLSPTGGRGYTF. Full variable domain (rest looked up from reference TRBV7-2 and TRBJ1-2): GAGVSQSPSNKVTEKGKDVELRCDPISGHTALYWYRQSLGQGLEFLIYFQGNSAPDKSGLPSDRFSAERTGGSVSTLTIQRTQQEDSAVYLCASSLSPTGGRGYTFGSGTRLTVV.

The chain is built from TRBV5-1 and TRBJ2-5; TRBD2 aligns across 12 bases. CDR3 length equals 15 residues. The germline V gene encodes CDR1 SGHRS and CDR2 YFSETQ. The ends lost 6 bases at V and 1 base at J; junction bases unmatched: 4. CDR3 sequence (DNA): TGCGCCAGCATGGAACTAGCGGGAGGCCAAGAGACCCAGTACTTC. Protein sequence: CASMELAGGQETQYF.

Worth noting for this clone: Different DNA sequences within this sample yield the same CDR3. The chain combines TRBV10-3 with TRBJ2-7; TRBD2 matches 7 bases. This CDR3 contains 14 residues. Germline lookup yields CDR1 ENHRY and CDR2 SYGVKD. The DNA for the CDR3 is TGTTCTCTCATCAGGAGCCGGGGGGACTACGAGCAGTACTTC. Amino acid sequence: CSLIRSRGDYEQYF.

The table lists this clone with a few counts. The genes are TRBV30 and TRBJ1-4; a possible D gene is TRBD1 (5 bases). Germline V gene data show CDR1 as GTSNPN and CDR2 as SVGIG (reference sequence). Trimming took off 6 bases at V and 2 bases at J, with 13 bases between the two ends. CDR3 length: 14 amino acids. In DNA form, the CDR3 reads TGTGCCTGTTATAATGGGGGGACTAATGAAAAACTGTTTTTT. Translated: CACYNGGTNEKLFF.